This T cell receptor beta chain comes out of a study of cytomegalovirus exposure and HLA in healthy donors (dated by TCRdb to between 2016 and 2019). About the investigation overall: According to an earlier analysis of 450 to 650 of the donors, some 180 million T cells yielded some 110 million unique TCR beta sequences and approximately 300 Gb of sequence data. Along with the approximately 700-subject first cohort, a separate validation cohort of over 90 different subjects was used. Roughly 300 gigabases of sequencing data and around 80 million unique TCR sequences made up an early release that covered nearly 650 HLA-typed donors. To predict cytomegalovirus infection status, the study combined high-throughput TCR immunosequencing, statistical association of individual TCRs with disease status, and machine learning. Rather than using new phenotypic data, the later analysis identified candidate immune exposures from TCR beta sequences and from how often those sequences occurred across donors. Every repertoire in the discovery cohort had been generated on one and the same sequencing platform. Because of strong linkage in the cohort, a few DR-DQ haplotypes were treated as single units for association and clustering. In an earlier analysis of over 550 of the donors, high-throughput TCR beta sequencing was used to judge whether each TCR beta V gene segment behaved as functional or pseudogenic. The number of typed donors differed by locus: about 620-630 for A, B, C, DRB1 and DQB1; some 500 for DQA1; approximately 600 for DPA1; and about 450 for DPB1. Class I and class II HLA loci were covered by the typing at four-digit resolution. The aim of the study was to test whether cataloging public T cell receptors could identify signatures of past pathogen exposure. The T cell repertoires of about 700 subjects were profiled by immunosequencing and related to cytomegalovirus serostatus. A later genetic analysis took genome-wide SNP genotypes for about 65% of the 666 donors and used that subset as a discovery cohort. A later analysis re-analyzed previously published TCR beta repertoires from 550 to 700 donors and added high-resolution HLA genotyping to study TCR occurrence patterns. Donor age, sex, ethnicity and CMV serostatus were collected together with the repertoire data. Among about 400 genotyped donors of the cohort, an average of approximately 200,000 unique TCR beta nucleotide sequences was sequenced per donor, of which about 18% were non-productive. Among the roughly 370 genotyped donors, about 85% belonged to the genetic ancestry cluster associated with self-reported Caucasian donors.

Library generation was performed with the immunoSEQ multiplex PCR assay. A mixture of 60 forward primers for TCR Vbeta segments and 13 reverse primers for TCR Jbeta segments was used in the multiplex PCR. Amplification of the CDR3 region of rearranged TCR beta genes was performed with a multiplex PCR assay on genomic DNA. Amplified TCR beta libraries were sequenced as 87-base-pair reads on the Illumina HiSeq System. The original methods were these. A later analysis tallied some 79 million unique TCR beta chains across the 666 repertoires, and approximately 11 million of those chains were shared by two or more donors. Raw reads were error-corrected and collapsed into unique sequences with a nearest-neighbor algorithm that merged closely related sequences to remove PCR and sequencing errors. Alignment of CDR3 sequences to IMGT reference sequences was used to assign V, D and J gene segments. For a sequence to be retained, at least a six-nucleotide match to both a V gene segment and a J gene segment was required. Rearrangements were called productive when the CDR3 lacked stop codons and stayed in frame with V and J; all others were non-productive. CDR3 was defined according to IMGT convention as the region running from the second conserved V-encoded cysteine to the conserved J-encoded phenylalanine. The earlier analysis of roughly 590 of the donors excluded sequences that lacked an unambiguous match to a single V gene segment. An earlier analysis of a few hundred of the donors called V segments functional above 56.7% productive rearrangements and segregating when the between-donor standard deviation exceeded 5%. A statistical classification framework was built for diagnosing cytomegalovirus status from the catalog of TCR beta chain sequences. V and J gene assignment, in a later analysis, came from comparing TCR nucleotide sequences with IMGT/GENE-DB human TR gene sequences. Using the TCRdist pipeline, a later analysis assigned CDR3 sequences along with most-parsimonious VDJ recombination scenarios. A later analysis defined each TCR beta chain by its CDR3 amino acid sequence plus V-gene family, and excluded reads lacking a unique V-gene family. As a way to deal with suspected cross-contamination and a sequencing artifact, a later analysis dropped under 600 nucleotide sequences that were highly shared and had low generation probability. A later analysis calculated a clonal expansion index for each public chain from normalized within-repertoire ranks of inferred template counts. In a later analysis, generation probabilities were computed using a VDJ recombination model fitted to out-of-frame rearrangements, and the results were checked against IGoR. In a later analysis, hypergeometric tests were used to score TCR-TCR, TCR-HLA and TCR-CMV co-occurrence, with a repertoire-size bias correction applied to TCR pairs. In a later analysis, false discovery rates were estimated by permuting HLA or CMV assignments 20 times. In a later analysis, co-occurring TCRs were grouped with DBSCAN, and TCRdist sequence similarity was added when clustering was performed within HLA-allele-positive subsets. For co-occurrence clustering, repertoires with fewer than 30,000 or more than 120,000 public chains were excluded, along with roughly 5 repertoires with anomalous nucleotide sharing. Here the immuneACCESS table is served through TCRdb, limited to in-frame sequences with V and J called. Missing clones are a known gap in these copies; in checked studies unresolved V genes cover under half, and the rest lacks a known reason. The D gene and trimming were derived from the DNA, and the V and J assignments and clone size from that table. The sample includes roughly 200,000 clones, with 87% observed a single time. Together, the top ten hold roughly 1.3% of the sample.

Overall study results and their limits: This cohort had only TCR beta chains sequenced, and the lack of alpha or paired-chain data limited which features could be detected. A few of the identified cytomegalovirus-associated TCR beta chains were confirmed in vitro to be specific for cytomegalovirus antigens. Compared with equally common non-associated chains, HLA-associated TCR beta chains in a later analysis were more clonally expanded and had lower generation probabilities. A further reported finding was that TCR beta sequences accurately predicted the HLA-A and HLA-B alleles for most subjects in the first cohort. Because HLA typing was missing for some donors at each locus, association tests included only the typed subset. When HLA alleles, especially DR and DQ, strongly co-occurred, attributing TCR associations to individual alleles was difficult. A cluster of highly shared sequence variants was judged likely to be a technical artifact of the sequencing pipeline. Specific HLA alleles were associated with roughly 17,000 TCR beta sequences at a false discovery rate of 0.05 in a later analysis. In an earlier analysis of fewer than 750 of the donors, most TCR beta V segments were observed in productive rearrangements about 87% or about 30% of the time, broadly matching IMGT annotations. The classifier was reported to diagnose cytomegalovirus status with high specificity and sensitivity in both the original and validation cohorts. The authors suggested that the approach could potentially be generalized to other disease states and immunological phenotypes. A later analysis found that TCR association rates varied across HLA loci, with DRB1 alleles showing the most associated TCRs and HLA-C alleles the fewest. V-gene and J-gene trimming of TCR beta chains was associated with a missense DCLRE1C variant in a later genetic analysis, and the association was replicated in an independent cohort. Several of the top co-occurrence clusters appeared to be linked to parvovirus B19, influenza, CMV and Epstein-Barr virus, according to a later analysis. Correlated functional status among segregating V segments might be attributable to linkage disequilibrium, but an unknown experimental factor could not be ruled out. Over 15 rarely observed V segments, including chromosome 9 orphons, were excluded from the earlier analysis of about 500 of the donors because counts were too low. Most TCR sequences were observed very rarely across donors, whereas some public TCRs were present in many individuals. The only immune exposure information available for the cohort was CMV serostatus. The presence/absence analyses assumed that sequencing depth was roughly uniform across donors, and that assumption may not be true. According to a later analysis, most CMV-associated TCR beta chains appeared to be HLA-restricted, and the HLA associations seemed to be driven largely by CMV exposure. A total of around 150 TCR beta chains were listed by the study as associated with cytomegalovirus. Compared with the roughly 720-donor mean, donors in an Asian-associated ancestry cluster had fewer N-insertions in productive TCRs, according to a later genetic analysis.

Concerning this clone: It lacks a known antigen. Base-call qualities are not available, and no considerably larger clone is one nucleotide away.

In total, roughly 670 healthy bone marrow donors made up the cohort. All cohort members were sampled while nominally healthy, although unrecorded immune exposures were likely present. The donor was CMV seronegative and was included in the group of 352 seronegative cohort members. A peripheral blood sample was provided by each donor, and peripheral blood mononuclear cells were used for TCR beta sequencing. The Qiagen DNeasy Blood Extraction Kit was used to extract genomic DNA from the blood cell samples. The source of this sequence is a man aged 25 to 40 in good health and CMV-seronegative. The sequencing sample was made of PBMCs.

Here is the DNA: TGCGCCAGCAGTCCCGGGACTAGGTATGAAAAACTGTTTTTT. It is translated as CASSPGTRYEKLFF. This receptor chain uses TRBV5-1 and TRBJ1-4; D gene: possibly TRBD1, on 5 matching bases. CDR1 is given as SGHRS and CDR2 as YFSETQ, both from the germline V gene. The trim is 5 bases for V and 6 bases for J, with a gap of 14 bases between the germline ends. From the cysteine through the phenylalanine, the CDR3 covers 14 amino acids. This entry keeps only the CDR3 DNA: 42 bases, framed from base 1.